Listed below are T cell receptor beta chains from one sample, sequenced in a study of T cell repertoires in cytomegalovirus infection. One entry per CDR3 protein, called by TCRdb with MiXCR from the reads. The sample shows about 600,000 distinct CDR3 sequences, approximately 25% of them seen only once. Material for sequencing was CD8+ T cells from PBMCs. The receptors were sampled from a human donor in good health (CMV status not recorded). Some clones in this sample may be carry-over from other donors' samples. The CDR3 runs from the conserved cysteine through the conserved F or W. A D gene is named only where the DNA matches it firmly. Only some rows state a clone size, as once, few, many or a class for expanded clones.

>NA|few|TRBJ1-3|TRBV4-2
CASSQELGTSGNTIYF
TGTGCCAGCAGCCAAGAGTTAGGGACAAGTGGAAACACCATATATTTT
>NA|NA|TRBJ1-4|TRBV28
CASSRGAAGNEKLFF
TGTGCCAGCAGCCGCGGCGCTGCAGGGAATGAAAAACTGTTTTTT
>NA|NA|TRBJ1-6|TRBV25-1
CASSEYLGNSPLHF
TGTGCCAGCAGTGAATATTTGGGTAATTCACCCCTCCACTTT
>NA|many|TRBJ1-4|TRBV6-6
CASSYSIGSGRGPQINEKLFF
TGTGCCAGCAGTTACTCAATTGGTTCGGGTCGCGGGCCCCAAATTAATGAAAAACTGTTTTTT
>NA|many|TRBJ1-1|TRBV7-9
CASSLGGTMNTEAFF
TGTGCCAGCAGCTTAGGGGGGACAATGAACACTGAAGCTTTCTTT
>TRBD1|many|TRBJ2-1|TRBV28
CASSLRGRNEQFF
TGTGCCAGCAGTTTGAGGGGGCGCAATGAGCAGTTCTTC
>TRBD2|few|TRBJ2-1|TRBV28
CASSLYSGGENEQFF
TGTGCCAGCAGTTTATATTCGGGGGGGGAGAATGAGCAGTTCTTC
>TRBD2|NA|TRBJ2-3|TRBV28
CASGGGALAGLTDTQYF
TGTGCCAGCGGGGGAGGGGCGCTAGCGGGGTTGACAGATACGCAGTATTTT
>NA|many|TRBJ1-2|TRBV7-2
CASSSPMDGETGYTF
TGTGCCAGCAGCTCTCCGATGGATGGAGAAACCGGCTACACCTTC
>NA|few|TRBJ2-7|TRBV30
CAWSRLGNYEQYF
TGTGCCTGGAGTCGACTAGGAAACTACGAGCAGTACTTC
>TRBD2|NA|TRBJ2-3|TRBV7-8
CASSLAPSGVTDTQYF
TGTGCCAGCAGCTTAGCCCCTAGCGGGGTCACAGATACGCAGTATTTT
>TRBD1|NA|TRBJ1-1|TRBV5-1
CASTLSTGDTEAFF
TGCGCCAGCACGCTCTCGACAGGGGACACTGAAGCTTTCTTT
>TRBD2|many|TRBJ2-1|TRBV7-6
CASSLGAGVSYNEQFF
TGTGCCAGCAGCTTAGGAGCGGGGGTGTCCTACAATGAGCAGTTCTTC
>NA|few|TRBJ2-5|TRBV6-2/TRBV6-3
CASKSLPGTQYF
TGTGCCAGCAAATCCCTACCGGGGACCCAGTACTTC
>TRBD1|many|TRBJ2-1|TRBV7-9
CASSSGTGGSNEQFF
TGTGCCAGCAGCTCCGGGACAGGGGGCTCCAATGAGCAGTTCTTC
>TRBD1|NA|TRBJ1-1|TRBV5-5
CASNLQGTTEAFF
TGTGCCAGCAACCTACAGGGGACCACTGAAGCTTTCTTT
>NA|NA|TRBJ2-2|TRBV2
CASPARGTGELFF
TGTGCCAGCCCGGCGAGGGGAACCGGGGAGCTGTTTTTT
>NA|NA|TRBJ1-2|TRBV20-1
CSAFSGLTEANYGYTF
TGCAGTGCTTTCTCCGGCCTTACAGAAGCTAACTATGGCTACACCTTC
>NA|many|TRBJ2-5|TRBV7-8
CASSLEDGPPEETQYF
TGTGCCAGCAGCTTAGAGGACGGACCCCCAGAAGAGACCCAGTACTTC
>TRBD1|NA|TRBJ1-2|TRBV19
CASSTGTDYGYTF
TGTGCCAGTAGTACCGGGACAGACTATGGCTACACCTTC
>NA|NA|TRBJ2-2|TRBV9
CASRDPSGPNTGELFF
TGTGCCAGCAGGGACCCCAGCGGCCCGAACACCGGGGAGCTGTTTTTT
>NA|NA|TRBJ2-5|TRBV29-1
CSVVLRGAGETQYF
TGCAGCGTTGTGTTACGGGGGGCCGGGGAGACCCAGTACTTC
>NA|NA|TRBJ2-5|TRBV4-3
CASSQDAGQETQYF
TGCGCCAGCAGCCAAGACGCAGGGCAAGAGACCCAGTACTTC
>NA|NA|TRBJ1-5|TRBV13
CASSLSGRGQPQHF
TGTGCCAGCAGCTTATCGGGACGGGGTCAGCCCCAGCATTTT
>TRBD2|many|TRBJ2-2|TRBV6-6
CASSYSVLTSGVPTGELFF
TGTGCCAGCAGTTACTCGGTCCTGACTAGCGGGGTCCCTACCGGGGAGCTGTTTTTT
>TRBD1|NA|TRBJ1-5|TRBV2
CASTTGGRVNQPQHF
TGTGCCAGCACGACAGGGGGCCGGGTCAATCAGCCCCAGCATTTT
>NA|few|TRBJ2-7|TRBV29-1
CSVEGDNPYEQYF
TGCAGCGTTGAGGGTGACAATCCCTACGAGCAGTACTTC
>TRBD2|NA|TRBJ2-1|TRBV5-8
CASSLAASGINEQFF
TGTGCCAGCAGCTTGGCGGCTAGCGGGATCAATGAGCAGTTCTTC
>NA|few|TRBJ2-1|TRBV6-1
CASSEARGSRNEQFF
TGTGCCAGCAGTGAAGCACGGGGCAGTAGGAACGAGCAGTTCTTC
>NA|NA|TRBJ2-1|TRBV24-1
CATSDGGFGEQFF
TGTGCCACCAGTGATGGAGGGTTCGGTGAGCAGTTCTTC
>NA|NA|TRBJ1-1|TRBV2
CASRDTQRYTEAFF
TGTGCCAGCAGGGACACCCAGCGATACACTGAAGCTTTCTTT
>NA|few|TRBJ2-5|TRBV19
CASSPVTGAQETQYF
TGTGCCAGTAGTCCCGTTACGGGAGCTCAAGAGACCCAGTACTTC
>NA|many|TRBJ2-2|TRBV27
CASSLGQNTGELFF
TGTGCCAGCAGCTTAGGGCAGAACACCGGGGAGCTGTTTTTT
>TRBD1|NA|TRBJ1-1|TRBV9
CASSPGDRGLMNTEAFF
TGTGCCAGCAGCCCGGGGGACAGGGGGCTCATGAACACTGAAGCTTTCTTT
>TRBD2|NA|TRBJ2-1|TRBV4-1
CASSLRLAGGLGDNEQFF
TGCGCCAGCAGCCTGCGACTAGCGGGGGGCCTCGGGGATAATGAGCAGTTCTTC
>NA|few|TRBJ1-2|TRBV6-5
CASSSPIRDSIYGYTF
TGTGCCAGCAGTTCCCCCATTCGAGACAGCATCTATGGCTACACCTTC
>NA|many|TRBJ1-5|TRBV7-6
CASSLDVGDSNQPQHF
TGTGCCAGCAGCTTAGACGTCGGAGATAGCAATCAGCCCCAGCATTTT
>NA|NA|TRBJ2-1|TRBV7-9
CASSSGSSSYNEQFF
TGTGCCAGCAGCTCGGGGTCTTCTTCCTACAATGAGCAGTTCTTC
>NA|many|TRBJ2-7|TRBV12-3/TRBV12-4
CASSPRAYYEQYF
TGTGCCAGCAGTCCCAGGGCCTATTACGAGCAGTACTTC
>NA|NA|TRBJ2-5|TRBV5-6
CASSLDVQETQYF
TGTGCCAGCAGCTTGGACGTACAAGAGACCCAGTACTTC
>NA|many|TRBJ2-2|TRBV20-1
CSALGTGELFF
TGCAGTGCTCTGGGGACCGGGGAGCTGTTTTTT
>NA|NA|TRBJ2-7|TRBV2
CASSEVQEFYEQYF
TGTGCCAGCAGTGAAGTGCAGGAGTTCTACGAGCAGTACTTC
>NA|NA|TRBJ1-1|TRBV5-1
CASRSGGLTTEAFF
TGCGCCAGCAGATCTGGGGGGCTGACCACTGAAGCTTTCTTT
>TRBD1|NA|TRBJ1-6|TRBV25-1
CTSSGQGVRGSPLHF
TGTACCAGCAGTGGACAGGGGGTCCGGGGTTCACCCCTCCACTTT